These 16 T cell receptor beta chains share one sample of origin, sequenced in a study of T cells in Graves' hyperthyroidism and ophthalmopathy. RNA transcripts served as the template for amplifying TCR beta CDR3 regions. First-round RT-PCR targeting the TCR CDR3 was performed with the HTBI primer set. TCRdb passed the multiplex PCR reads through MiXCR, listing each CDR3 protein once. The sample gives about 200,000 distinct CDR3 sequences, around 19% of which show up once; around 43% is in the top ten. Sequenced: blood. The receptors were gathered from a man aged 35-49 years with Graves' hyperthyroidism.

In this sample, this clonotype turned up many times. J is TRBJ2-1 and V is TRBV28, with no clear D. Trimming left V 5 bases short and J 4 bases short, with 9 bases between. From germline, CDR1 is MDHEN and CDR2 SYDVKM. The CDR3 has 13 amino acids. The chain's CDR3 is CASSPPLYNEQFF. The DNA for the CDR3 is TGTGCCAGCAGTCCCCCCCTTTACAATGAGCAGTTCTTC.

This clonotype was seen only a few times. The chain joins TRBV7-9 to TRBJ2-5; 7 positions agree with TRBD1. Per germline, CDR1 SEHNR and CDR2 FQNEAQ (reference sequence). Trimming took 5 bases from V and 2 from J; bases not matched to a gene: 14. The CDR3 contains 17 residues. CDR3 region: CASSRGRDSKSQETQYF. In DNA, the CDR3 is TGTGCCAGCAGCAGGGGCCGGGACAGTAAGTCTCAAGAGACCCAGTACTTC.

This clonotype was counted between two and nine times. The rearrangement uses TRBV20-1 and TRBJ2-1; TRBD2 might be the D (5 bases). The CDR3 runs 16 residues. Per the germline V gene, CDR1 is DFQATT and CDR2 is SNEGSKA (reference sequence). Trimming left V 2 bases short and J 0 bases short, with 14 bases between. The CDR3 loop reads CSARSGLGSSYNEQFF. CDR3 sequence (DNA): TGCAGTGCTAGATCGGGATTGGGAAGCTCCTACAATGAGCAGTTCTTC.

Only a few counts were recorded for this clonotype. The rearrangement uses TRBV6-2 or TRBV6-3 and TRBJ1-1, with a possible D match to TRBD1 (6 bases). The CDR3 spans 14 residues. The V end was cut by 7 bases, the J end by 4 bases, with 16 bases between. CDR1 is MNHEY and CDR2 is SVGEGT in the germline V gene. The CDR3 DNA sequence: TGTGCCAGCACCTTTGGGGGGGGGCTCACTGAAGCTTTCTTT. This sequence encodes CASTFGGGLTEAFF.

Only a few counts were recorded for this clonotype. It may be a read error: a sequence one base away is much more abundant. This chain uses TRBV7-2 with TRBJ2-5, with D perhaps given as TRBD1 or TRBD2 (6 bases each). Germline loops: CDR1 SGHTA, CDR2 FQGNSA. The CDR3 length is 14 residues. The CDR3 DNA reads TGTGCCAGCGGCTTAGATTGGGGGGCTGAGACCCAGTACTTC. This translates into CASGLDWGAETQYF.

The chain joins TRBV7-2 to TRBJ1-6; TRBD1 might be the D (5 bases). Looked up from germline, CDR1 is SGHTA and CDR2 is FQGNSA. V lost 4 bases and J lost 10, with 11 bases in between. The CDR3 is made up of 13 amino acids. For the CDR3, the DNA is TGTGCCAGCAGCTACGGGACCCGGTCACCCCTCCACTTT. Its translation is CASSYGTRSPLHF.

This clonotype showed up just a few times. Possible read error: a much larger clone is one base away. The V and J genes are TRBV28 and TRBJ2-7, with 7 bases identical to TRBD2. The CDR3 contains 17 residues. CDR1 and CDR2 from the germline V gene are MDHEN and SYDVKM. V lost 5 bases and J lost 2; bases outside the gene matches: 15. The CDR3 protein is CASSPGSSGGIPYEQYF. The CDR3 DNA reads as TGTGCCAGCAGTCCGGGTTCTAGCGGAGGGATTCCCTACGAGCAGTACTTC.

This clonotype has more than one count but fewer than ten. The chain couples TRBV4-1 to TRBJ1-6, with D possibly matching TRBD1 (6 bases). The V end was cut by 6 bases, the J end by 10 bases, with 13 bases between. The germline V gene has CDR1 MGHRA and CDR2 YSYEKL. This CDR3 has 13 amino acids. Here the CDR3 reads CASSPRTESPLHF. CDR3 bases: TGCGCCAGCAGTCCCCGGACAGAATCACCCCTCCACTTT.

This clonotype turned up a few times. This sequence joins TRBV30 and TRBJ2-7; 8 nucleotides line up with TRBD1. CDR3 length: 17 amino acids. The trim removed 2 bases at V and 3 bases at J, leaving 15 bases unmatched. From germline, CDR1 is GTSNPN and CDR2 SVGIG (reference sequence). The CDR3 bases are TGTGCCTGGAGTTCTGACGTCGGACAGGGATTCATCTACGAGCAGTACTTC. Amino acid sequence: CAWSSDVGQGFIYEQYF. The full variable domain, its missing parts supplied by reference TRBV30 and TRBJ2-7, is SQTIHQWPATLVQPVGSPLSLECTVEGTSNPNLYWYRQAAGRGLQLLFYSVGIGQISSEVPQNLSASRPQDRQFILSSKKLLLSDSGFYLCAWSSDVGQGFIYEQYFGPGTRLTVT.

The rearrangement links TRBV27 to TRBJ1-1, with D possibly being TRBD1 (5 bases). CDR3 length equals 12 residues. Germline CDR1 is MNHEY and CDR2 is SMNVEV (reference sequence). V gave up 6 bases and J gave up 4 bases, with 9 bases separating them. The CDR3 sequence: CASRGVGTEAFF. As DNA, the CDR3 is TGTGCCAGCAGAGGGGTTGGCACTGAAGCTTTCTTT.

The chain combines TRBV12-3 or TRBV12-4 with TRBJ2-3; 8 bases map to TRBD2. The ends lost 7 bases at V and 4 bases at J; junction bases unmatched: 7. This CDR3 is 14 amino acids long. CDR3 region: CASTPTGGADTQYF. The CDR3 DNA reads TGTGCCAGCACCCCCACGGGGGGGGCAGATACGCAGTATTTT.

Many counts were recorded for this clonotype. V usage is TRBV28 and J usage is TRBJ1-1; D unresolved. The V gene lost 4 bases and the J gene lost 0 bases, with 18 bases spanning the gap. The V gene's germline CDR1 is MDHEN and CDR2 SYDVKM. There are 17 residues in the CDR3. CDR3 protein: CASSYNTENLLNTEAFF. The CDR3 nucleotides read TGTGCCAGCAGTTATAATACAGAGAACTTATTGAACACTGAAGCTTTCTTT.

This clonotype was seen ten or more times. The J gene is TRBJ2-3, the V gene TRBV2; D gene uncertain. Germline V gene data show CDR1 as SNHLY and CDR2 as FYNNEI. V lost 4 bases to trimming and J lost 4 bases, with 12 bases between them. The CDR3 totals 14 residues. The CDR3 DNA sequence: TGTGCCAGCAGTGCCGACCGTTCGTCAGATACGCAGTATTTT. It specifies CASSADRSSDTQYF.

This clonotype showed up many times. The V call is TRBV7-2, the J call TRBJ1-1, with TRBD1 identical over 10 bases. CDR1 is SGHTA and CDR2 is FQGNSA in the germline V gene. V trimming: 6 bases; J trimming: 0 bases; junction bases outside the gene matches: 10. This CDR3 comprises 17 residues. The CDR3 spells CASRIGGTGVVNTEAFF. The CDR3, as DNA: TGTGCCAGCAGGATTGGGGGGACAGGGGTTGTGAACACTGAAGCTTTCTTT.

In its sample, this clonotype was seen once. A much larger clone differs by one base, so this may be a read error. The V gene is TRBV27, the J gene TRBJ2-3; TRBD2 aligns across 8 bases. Germline loops: CDR1 MNHEY, CDR2 SMNVEV (reference sequence). The CDR3 length is 15 residues. The DNA for the CDR3 is TGTGCCAGCAGTTTATTAGGGACTAGTGGAGATACGCGGTATTTT. This sequence encodes CASSLLGTSGDTRYF.

The chain joins TRBV7-9 to TRBJ2-2; D remains ambiguous. CDR3 length equals 15 residues. CDR1 is SEHNR, CDR2 FQNEAQ, per germline (reference sequence). Trimming took 1 base from V and 2 from J, leaving 8 bases between them. The CDR3 DNA sequence: TGTGCCAGCAGCTTAGGACGGAAAAACACCGGGGAGCTGTTTTTT. Residues: CASSLGRKNTGELFF.